Here is one TCR beta chain with its context. This clone was observed a few times. Its antigen is still unknown. Per-nucleotide qualities are absent, and no much larger clonotype sits a single base away. The data originate from a study of T cells in localized non-small cell lung cancer (dated by TCRdb to the early 2020s). Study-level background: The study examined T cell repertoires in approximately 240 patients with early-stage NSCLC and compared tumors with uninvolved tumor-adjacent lungs. The cohort consisted of approximately 220 treatment-naive NSCLC patients whose localized lung tumors had been resected. The mean age of the NSCLC patients was 50 to 85 years, with 130 or so men and about a hundred women. The paper as a whole reports these results and caveats: Because multi-region tumor sequencing was not done, intratumor heterogeneity could not be ruled out. Longer overall survival was associated with higher T cell density in blood, whereas shorter survival was associated with higher clonality in adjacent lung. Because the study design was exploratory, TCR variables were selected using unadjusted p-values without false-discovery rate correction. Uninvolved tumor-adjacent lung showed the highest T cell clonality, higher than tumor, which suggests more focused antigenic responses in the uninvolved tumor-adjacent lung. Of the top 100 tumor clones, a median of 57 were detected in paired uninvolved adjacent lung; 28 were also among that lung's top 100.

V is clipped by 6 bases and J by 5 bases, and the sequence between their germline boundaries is 13 bases long. The CDR3 runs 14 residues from the cysteine to the phenylalanine. Of all the DNA, just the CDR3 is kept, 42 bases in frame from base 1. The germline V gene provides CDR1 SGHNT and CDR2 YENEEA. TCR beta CDR3 regions were sequenced from DNA using the immunoSEQ Assay. The original methods were these. To compute T cell density, TCR beta template counts were normalized to usable DNA, which was estimated by amplifying housekeeping genes. Richness was estimated with the preseqR package, extrapolating to 400,000 templates for PBMC samples and 120,000 templates for tissue samples. Clonality was defined by subtracting Pielou's evenness from one. Tissue-enriched TCRs were identified through differential abundance testing performed on productive amino-acid clonotypes, with a minimum total count of 5 and an alpha of 0.1. The Jaccard Index and the Morisita Overlap Index were used to measure how much the repertoires overlapped between compartments. GLIPH grouped TCR beta CDR3s together with public tetramer-defined viral CDR3s, and a viral motif had to include at least three viral sequences and show V-gene enrichment. TCRdb re-hosts the immuneACCESS table, in-frame sequences only. Its copies lack some clones; in the studies checked, an unresolved V gene accounts for under half of them, and the cause for the rest is not known. That table is the source of V, J and clone size, and D and trimming were worked out from the DNA. The sample data list over a thousand clones, and approximately 25% of these were observed just once. Of the sample, under 35% falls within the top ten clones.

Two independent pathologists confirmed that the uninvolved adjacent lung, which was taken at least 2 cm from the tumor margin, was free of atypia. At diagnosis, tumor, uninvolved tumor-adjacent lung and peripheral blood were collected and then preserved as a mix of FFPE and fresh-frozen material. The sample consisted of normal lung tissue next to the tumor, taken before any cancer treatment. The chain couples TRBV11-3 to TRBJ1-4, with no reliable assignment of the D segment. The clonotype comes from a man aged 35 to 69 with stage II lung adenocarcinoma. The DNA sequence is as follows: TGTGCCAGCAGTTCCAGCCTCAGGAATGAAAAACTGTTTTTT. Translated, this gives CASSSSLRNEKLFF.